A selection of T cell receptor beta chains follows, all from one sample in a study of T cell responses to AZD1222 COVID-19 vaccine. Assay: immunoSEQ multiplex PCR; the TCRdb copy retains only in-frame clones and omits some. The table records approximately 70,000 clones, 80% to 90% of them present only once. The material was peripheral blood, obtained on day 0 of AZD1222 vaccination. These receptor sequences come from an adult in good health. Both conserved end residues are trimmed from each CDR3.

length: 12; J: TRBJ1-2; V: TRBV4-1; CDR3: ASSLAQGGDGYT
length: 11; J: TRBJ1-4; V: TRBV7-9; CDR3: ASSSRKGEKLF
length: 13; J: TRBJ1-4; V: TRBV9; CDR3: ASSVGQGEPRKLF
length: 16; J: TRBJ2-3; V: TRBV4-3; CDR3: ASSQDLGTGFSTDTQY
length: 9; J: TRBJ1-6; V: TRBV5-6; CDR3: ASSSGTPLH
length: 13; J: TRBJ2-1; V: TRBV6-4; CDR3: ASSDSSSQANEQF
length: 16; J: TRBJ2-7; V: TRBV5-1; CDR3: ASSLSWGAEEFKYEQY
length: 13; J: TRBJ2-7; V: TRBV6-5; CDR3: ASSYSRGLSYEQY
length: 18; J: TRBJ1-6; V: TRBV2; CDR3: ASNHNPSEASQAYNSPLH
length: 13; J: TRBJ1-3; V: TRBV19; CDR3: ASSTDRVSGNTIY
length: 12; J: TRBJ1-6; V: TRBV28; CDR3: ASSAHRENSPLH
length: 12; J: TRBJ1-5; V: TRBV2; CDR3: ASRRGGGYQPQH
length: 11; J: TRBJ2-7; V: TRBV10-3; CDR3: AILGQGVYEQY
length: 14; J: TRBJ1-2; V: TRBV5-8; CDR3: ASSLDRRGANYGYT
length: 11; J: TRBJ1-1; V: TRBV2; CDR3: ASKETRDTEAF
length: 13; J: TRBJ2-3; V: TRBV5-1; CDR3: ASSLADQYTDTQY
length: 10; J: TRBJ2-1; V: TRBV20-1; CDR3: SASSWSTEQF
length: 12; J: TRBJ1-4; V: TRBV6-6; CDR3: ASSDTFTDEKLF
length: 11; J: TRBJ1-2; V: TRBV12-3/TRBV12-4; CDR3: ASSLRANYGYT
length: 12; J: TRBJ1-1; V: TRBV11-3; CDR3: ASSLDRTNTEAF
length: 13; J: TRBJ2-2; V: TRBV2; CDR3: ASSTTISNTGELF
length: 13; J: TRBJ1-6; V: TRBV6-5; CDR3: ASTPRQTDNSPLH
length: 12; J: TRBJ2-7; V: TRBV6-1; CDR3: ASSDTGGGYEQY
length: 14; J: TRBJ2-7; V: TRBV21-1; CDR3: ASSMGVAGESYEQY
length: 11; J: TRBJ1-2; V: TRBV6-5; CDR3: ASSNPGAGGYT
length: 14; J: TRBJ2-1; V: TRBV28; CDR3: ASSPTAPSSYNEQF
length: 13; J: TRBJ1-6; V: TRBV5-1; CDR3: ASSLETGRNSPLH
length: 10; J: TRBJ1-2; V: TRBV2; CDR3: ASSEGLYGYT
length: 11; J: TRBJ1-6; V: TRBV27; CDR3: ASSPGADSPLH